This T cell receptor beta chain came from a study of regulatory and conventional T cells in breast cancer (dated by TCRdb to between 2014 and 2017). Library preparation used PCR. This sample was sequenced with an Illumina MiSeq. The public sequencing data were trimmed at Q25 with fastp and processed into clonotypes with MiXCR by TCRdb, which kept only in-frame beta chains. Identical CDR3 proteins give one entry, which carries the most common genes and DNA. The sample includes roughly 10,000 distinct CDR3 sequences, with just under 35% observed a single time. The leading ten clones occupy under 7.5% of the sample. The cysteine opens and the phenylalanine closes a CDR3 of 15 amino acids. Solely the CDR3 DNA is kept, with 45 bases framed from the first base. CDR1 and CDR2, looked up from the germline V gene, are MNHNS and SASEGT. This clonotype has only a few counts. Which antigen it targets is not known. The record has no base qualities; no much larger clone is one base away.

The TCR was taken from a male donor in good health. The chain is encoded by TRBV6-1 joined to TRBJ2-3; the D gene is perhaps TRBD2, on 7 matching bases. The sequenced material came from conventional T cells from blood. The DNA reads as follows: TGTGCATCATCCCCGGAGGGGGGAGGGGCAGATACGCAGTATTTT. This codes for CASSPEGGGADTQYF.